These 4 T cell receptor beta chains were sequenced from one sample in a study of T cell repertoires in cytomegalovirus infection. TCRdb analysed the reads with MiXCR anew, one entry per CDR3 protein. The profile shows about 180,000 distinct CDR3 sequences, roughly 14% of them singletons. What was sequenced was PBMCs. Receptor source: a human donor in good health (CMV status not recorded). Some clones in this sample may be carry-over from other donors' samples.

The V call is TRBV5-1, the J call TRBJ2-5, with 7 bases matching TRBD1. The CDR3 has 16 residues. The germline CDR1 and CDR2 sequences are SGHRS and YFSETQ. The J segment lost 5 bases and the V segment lost 3 bases, leaving 13 bases of the junction unmatched. The CDR3 spells CASSSGTGTAGETQYF. CDR3 nucleotide sequence: TGCGCCAGCAGCTCGGGAACCGGGACAGCCGGGGAGACCCAGTACTTC.

This clonotype was recorded many times. The rearrangement links TRBV10-3 to TRBJ1-5; D possibly corresponds to TRBD1 (6 bases). The CDR3 covers 12 residues. The V end was cut by 8 bases, the J end by 3 bases, with 8 bases between. CDR1 and CDR2 from the germline V gene are ENHRY and SYGVKD. CDR3 coding DNA: TGTGCCATCGGGGACAACAATCAGCCCCAGCATTTT. This translates into CAIGDNNQPQHF.

This clonotype was counted at least ten times. The J gene is TRBJ2-3, the V gene TRBV11-2; D assignment may be TRBD1 or TRBD2 (5 bases each). Trimming took off 8 bases at V and 11 bases at J, with 5 bases between the two ends. The CDR3 sequence is 8 residues long. CDR1 SGHAT and CDR2 FQNNGV come from the germline V gene. In DNA, the CDR3 is TGTGCCAGCGGGGGGCAGTATTTT. It specifies CASGGQYF. The whole variable domain, filled in from reference TRBV11-2 and TRBJ2-3, reads EAGVAQSPRYKIIEKRQSVAFWCNPISGHATLYWYQQILGQGPKLLIQFQNNGVVDDSQLPKDRFSAERLKGVDSTLKIQPAKLEDSAVYLCASGGQYFGPGTRLTVL.

This clonotype was seen at least ten times. This chain joins TRBV6-4 and TRBJ1-1; unclear D gene. CDR1 and CDR2 from the germline V gene are MRHNA and SNTAGT. V was shortened by 6 bases and J by 0 bases, with 8 bases between the two germline ends. The CDR3 consists of 13 residues. The DNA of the CDR3 is TGTGCCAGCAGCCAACATATGAACACTGAAGCTTTCTTT. Protein: CASSQHMNTEAFF.